This T cell receptor beta chain was identified during a study of ipilimumab plus nivolumab after autologous stem cell transplantation. V was trimmed by 2 bases and J by 2 bases, leaving 10 bases between them. The CDR3 covers 14 residues. Germline V gives CDR1 MNHNS, CDR2 SASEGT. Checkpoint therapy with ipilimumab 1 mg/kg began 14 to 28 days after transplant. Profiling relied on immunoSEQ multiplex PCR, and the TCRdb table lists in-frame clones only, not all of them. The sample yields 43,000 or so clones, approximately 90% seen once. This sample comprised PBMCs, obtained in a trial of ipilimumab plus nivolumab as post-transplant consolidation. The origin of this receptor is a male donor with multiple myeloma. The chain recombines TRBV6-1 with TRBJ2-7, with D hard to call. The CDR3 sequence: CASSESSVTYEQYF. CDR3 sequence (DNA): TGTGCCAGCAGTGAAAGCAGCGTGACCTACGAGCAGTACTTC.